This T cell receptor (beta chain) derives from a study of radiation and T cells in renal cell carcinoma. The time point denotes: blood 4 weeks post-SBRT, at nephrectomy. Regarding treatment: 15 Gy SBRT to primary tumor, nephrectomy 4 weeks later. Nephrectomy followed 15 Gy stereotactic body radiation by 4 weeks. After SBRT, blood was collected at 2 and 4 weeks, plus baseline. Assay used: immunoSEQ multiplex PCR; TCRdb lists only in-frame clones, some missing. The sample consists of around 99,000 clones, approximately 80% of them appearing once. CDR1 is KGHSH and CDR2 is LQKENI in the germline V gene. The CDR3 is 15 residues long. The ends lost 5 bases at V and 3 bases at J; junction bases unmatched: 5.

The TCR was taken from a man aged 60 to 69 with renal cell carcinoma. The chain uses TRBV18 and TRBJ1-3; 9 nucleotides match TRBD1. This sample comprised blood, obtained from a patient whose treatment included radiotherapy and nephrectomy. The DNA of the CDR3 is TGTGCCAGCTCAGCACAGGGGGCGAGTGGAAACACCATATATTTT. Translation gives CASSAQGASGNTIYF.